Presented here are 7 T cell receptor beta chains from one specimen sequenced in a study of cytomegalovirus exposure and HLA in healthy donors. Only in-frame clones appear in the TCRdb table, and some are missing; sequencing was by immunoSEQ multiplex PCR. The sample gives 250,000 or so clones, about 88% of which show up once; approximately 12% is in the top ten. The source material was PBMCs. These receptors all come from a man aged 18 to 29 in good health and CMV-seropositive.

This sequence joins TRBV7-6 and TRBJ2-1; 8 positions agree with TRBD2. V shed 6 bases, J shed 10 bases, and the junction held 11 bases outside the gene matches. Germline V gives CDR1 SGHVS, CDR2 FNYEAQ. The CDR3 sequence is 14 residues long. The CDR3 region has the DNA TGTGCCAGCAGTTCCCAAGCGGGAGACGGGGAGCAGTTCTTC. This translates into CASSSQAGDGEQFF. Supplemented by reference TRBV7-6 and TRBJ2-1, the full variable domain reads GAGVSQSPRYKVTKRGQDVALRCDPISGHVSLYWYRQALGQGPEFLTYFNYEAQQDKSGLPNDRFSAERPEGSISTLTIQRTEQRDSAMYRCASSSQAGDGEQFFGPGTRLTVL.

This clone has just one count. The J gene is TRBJ1-4, the V gene TRBV30; D unresolved. CDR1 is GTSNPN, CDR2 SVGIG, per germline (reference sequence). Trimming removed 0 bases at V and 5 bases at J, with 10 bases between. The CDR3 sequence is 14 residues long. The DNA for the CDR3 is TGTGCCTGGAGTGTAAAGCAGATAAATGAAAAACTGTTTTTT. Translated: CAWSVKQINEKLFF. Combining the CDR3 with reference TRBV30 and TRBJ1-4 gives the whole variable domain SQTIHQWPATLVQPVGSPLSLECTVEGTSNPNLYWYRQAAGRGLQLLFYSVGIGQISSEVPQNLSASRPQDRQFILSSKKLLLSDSGFYLCAWSVKQINEKLFFGSGTQLSVL.

The chain couples TRBV7-2 to TRBJ2-5; 8 bases are shared with TRBD2. The CDR3 contains 15 residues. Trimming cost V 1 base and J 4 bases; bases outside gene matches: 5. Looked up from germline, CDR1 is SGHTA and CDR2 is FQGNSA. Here the CDR3 reads CASSLDGREGETQYF. The CDR3 region has the DNA TGTGCCAGCAGCTTAGACGGGAGGGAGGGAGAGACCCAGTACTTC.

This clone came up once. The V and J genes are TRBV5-4 and TRBJ1-2; D is ambiguous. The germline V gene has CDR1 SGHNT and CDR2 YYREEE (reference sequence). The CDR3 totals 13 residues. Between the trimmed V and J ends, which lost 5 bases and 4 bases, there was a span of 12 bases. The CDR3 here is CASRPPGVYGYTF. The CDR3 DNA reads as TGTGCCAGCAGGCCACCAGGAGTCTATGGCTACACCTTC.

This clone was recorded only once. The CDR3 loop is CASSLLPGQGGTDGYTF. CDR3 nucleotides: TGTGCCAGCAGCCTCCTGCCGGGACAGGGGGGAACGGATGGCTACACCTTC. The chain employs TRBV4-2 and TRBJ1-2; 11 positions match TRBD1. V shed 4 bases and J 6 bases; nucleotides not matched to a gene: 13. Germline-derived CDR1 and CDR2 are LGHNA and YNFKEQ. The CDR3 sequence is 17 residues long.

This clone was seen just once. This CDR3 reads CASSLERRNTQYF. In nucleotides, the CDR3 is TGTGCCAGCAGCTTGGAGCGACGGAATACGCAGTATTTT. The rearrangement links TRBV5-4 to TRBJ2-3; D is unclear. The CDR3 has 13 amino acids. V lost 0 bases to trimming and J lost 7 bases, with 9 bases between them. CDR1 and CDR2 from the germline V gene are SGHNT and YYREEE (reference sequence).

The J gene is TRBJ2-1, the V gene TRBV2; D not resolved. The CDR3 is made up of 14 amino acids. CDR1 and CDR2 (germline): SNHLY, FYNNEI. Trimming shortened V by 5 bases and J by 4 bases, and 12 bases separated the two germline ends. This CDR3 reads CASSRLAPYNEQFF. In DNA form, the CDR3 reads TGTGCCAGCAGTCGGTTAGCCCCTTACAATGAGCAGTTCTTC.